This T cell receptor (beta chain) was retrieved from a study of blood T cell repertoires in COVID-19. Study-level information: T cells, B-cell-depleted T cells, or PBMCs provided the cDNA or gDNA that served as material.

Trimming removed 3 bases at V and 6 bases at J, with 9 bases between. The germline CDR1 and CDR2 sequences are SNHLY and FYNNEI. This CDR3 comprises 12 residues. Authors' data handling: Amplification of reference gene primers provided the estimated nucleated cell counts. Only in-frame clones appear in the TCRdb table, and some are missing; sequencing was by immunoSEQ multiplex PCR. V, J and clone size reflect that table, while D and trimming were determined from the DNA. The sample holds some 33,000 clones, roughly 84% seen once. The rearrangement joins TRBV2 to TRBJ2-7, with D tentatively TRBD1 (5 bases). The TCR sequence derives from a human donor in a cohort sampled during active COVID-19. The material sequenced was peripheral blood. CDR3 DNA: TGTGCCAGCAGTGACAGGGCCGGCGAGCAGTACTTC. This encodes CASSDRAGEQYF.